The entry that follows covers one T cell receptor (beta chain) sequence. The CDR3 extends over 15 amino acids. The trim removed 0 bases at V and 6 bases at J, leaving 5 bases unmatched. Germline loops: CDR1 LGHDT, CDR2 YNNKEL (reference sequence). Per the original methods: By means of reference gene primer amplification, nucleated cell counts were estimated. Assay used: immunoSEQ multiplex PCR; TCRdb lists only in-frame clones, some missing. V and J calls and clone size are copied from that table; D and trimming were computed from the DNA. This sample has about 330,000 clones, with around nine tenths found just once. This entry comes from a study of blood T cell repertoires in COVID-19. Overall study: COVID-19 samples collected from the United States, Italy and Spain covered acute and convalescent phases. From T cells, B-cell-depleted T cells, or PBMCs came the material, which was cDNA or gDNA.

The sequenced sample consisted of peripheral blood. The chain employs TRBV3-1 (or the pseudogene TRBV3-2) and TRBJ2-1; 7 bases match TRBD1. The receptor comes from a woman aged 45-65 years with active or convalescent COVID-19. The CDR3 region is CASSQDYTGVNEQFF. The CDR3 coding sequence is TGTGCCAGCAGCCAAGATTATACAGGGGTCAATGAGCAGTTCTTC.